The 22 T cell receptor beta chains given below trace back to one sample, sequenced in a study of cytomegalovirus exposure and HLA in healthy donors. The PCR employed 60 Vbeta primers together with 13 Jbeta primers. The table came from immunoSEQ multiplex PCR; TCRdb's copy has only in-frame clones and leaves some out. The sample records 90,000 to 140,000 clones, 60% to 85% being singletons. The specimen was PBMCs. The receptors were sampled from a woman aged 40 to 49 in good health and CMV-seropositive.

The chain combines TRBV4-3 with TRBJ1-4; weak D call: TRBD1 (5 bases). The CDR3 has 17 amino acids. The germline CDR1 and CDR2 sequences are LGHNA and YSLEER. The V and J ends lost 2 bases and 0 bases respectively, with 13 bases between them. For the CDR3, the DNA is TGCGCCAGCAGCCAAAATGCCCGGGGGACAACTAATGAAAAACTGTTTTTT. It translates to CASSQNARGTTNEKLFF.

The table lists this clone with a count of one. The chain links TRBV5-1 to TRBJ1-4; D may be TRBD1 (6 bases). Germline V gene sequence: CDR1 SGHRS, CDR2 YFSETQ. Deletions cut 0 bases from V and 6 bases from J, with 12 bases between. CDR3 length equals 15 residues. CDR3 in DNA: TGCGCCAGCAGCTTGGAGACAGGCATGTATGAAAAACTGTTTTTT. This codes for CASSLETGMYEKLFF.

V usage is TRBV28 and J usage is TRBJ2-5, with D possibly being TRBD2 (6 bases). The DNA matches TRBJ2-7 better at its end, which makes the J call doubtful. Looked up from germline, CDR1 is MDHEN and CDR2 is SYDVKM. This CDR3 is 16 amino acids long. The CDR3 bases are TGTGCCAGCAGTAACGGACTCCGCGGGACTTACTACGAGCAGTACTTC. Its translation: CASSNGLRGTYYEQYF.

The genes are TRBV25-1 and TRBJ1-2; TRBD1 is a possible D gene (6 bases). The CDR3 has 13 residues. Per germline, CDR1 MGHDK and CDR2 SYGVNS. The ends were cut back, 10 bases at V and 7 bases at J, with 19 bases in the middle. The chain's CDR3 is CAIREGGRSGYTF. CDR3 nucleotides: TGTGCCATCAGAGAGGGGGGGAGGAGTGGCTACACCTTC.

V gene TRBV4-3 combines with J gene TRBJ1-5; no firm D call. CDR1 and CDR2 from the germline V gene are LGHNA and YSLEER. The CDR3 is 15 residues long. Deletions cut 0 bases from V and 8 bases from J, with 14 bases between. CDR3 amino acids: CASSQENSRLEPQHF. CDR3 bases: TGCGCCAGCAGCCAAGAGAACAGTAGGTTGGAGCCCCAGCATTTT.

The rearrangement links TRBV7-2 to TRBJ2-3, with TRBD2 identical over 9 bases. Germline V gene data show CDR1 as SGHTA and CDR2 as FQGNSA. The CDR3 runs 15 residues. The V gene end was trimmed by 4 bases and the J gene end by 6 bases; junction bases not matched to a gene: 8. The CDR3 is CASSSRKAGGDTQYF. CDR3 nucleotides: TGTGCCAGCAGCTCCCGTAAAGCGGGGGGCGATACGCAGTATTTT.

The chain uses TRBV28 and TRBJ1-3, with 7 bases identical to TRBD1. V was pared by 8 bases and J by 0 bases, with 4 bases of the junction left unmatched. Germline V gives CDR1 MDHEN, CDR2 SYDVKM. This CDR3 is 14 amino acids long. CDR3 sequence reads: CASGQESSGNTIYF. The DNA for the CDR3 is TGTGCCAGCGGACAGGAAAGCTCTGGAAACACCATATATTTT.

This clone was picked up a small number of times. The chain links TRBV5-6 to TRBJ1-2; D not certain. CDR3 size: 15 residues. Germline V gene data show CDR1 as SGHDT and CDR2 as YYEEEE. The V end was cut by 1 base, the J end by 3 bases, with 13 bases between. The CDR3 bases are TGTGCCAGCAGCTTGTATTTCAACAGTTACTATGGCTACACCTTC. Amino acid sequence: CASSLYFNSYYGYTF.

The chain links TRBV28 to TRBJ2-7; the D gene is possibly TRBD2 (6 bases). V lost 6 bases, J lost 9 bases, and 18 bases lay in between. The CDR3 runs 13 residues. Germline V gene data show CDR1 as MDHEN and CDR2 as SYDVKM. The CDR3: CASSPTRQAGQYF. CDR3 in DNA: TGTGCCAGCAGCCCAACACGTCAAGCGGGGCAGTACTTC.

The chain links TRBV5-1 to TRBJ2-5; 8 bases map to TRBD1. This CDR3 has 17 residues. From germline, CDR1 is SGHRS and CDR2 YFSETQ. Trimming cost V 3 bases and J 0 bases; bases outside gene matches: 10. CDR3 sequence reads: CASSYGQGVSYQETQYF. CDR3 DNA: TGCGCCAGCAGCTACGGACAGGGAGTTTCGTACCAAGAGACCCAGTACTTC.

The CDR3 sequence: CASSPAANLGNTIYF. CDR3 DNA sequence: TGTGCCAGCTCACCAGCCGCGAACCTTGGAAACACCATATATTTT. The rearrangement joins TRBV18 to TRBJ1-3; the D is unclear. The CDR3 has 15 amino acids. The V gene's germline CDR1 is KGHSH and CDR2 LQKENI. Trimming cost V 2 bases and J 3 bases, with 11 bases left between them.

The sample holds a few counts of this clone. The V gene is TRBV2, the J gene TRBJ2-6; 7 bases match TRBD1. Trimming took 7 bases from V and 0 from J; bases not matched to a gene: 12. This CDR3 has 18 residues. The germline V gene encodes CDR1 SNHLY and CDR2 FYNNEI. CDR3 nucleotides: TGTGCCAGCATAGAGTATTTTGGGACAGCCTCTGGGGCCAACGTCCTGACTTTC. Protein product: CASIEYFGTASGANVLTF.

This clone turned up a few times. The genes are TRBV11-2 and TRBJ1-1; 9 bases fit TRBD1. The germline gives CDR1 SGHAT, CDR2 FQNNGV. The CDR3 is made up of 18 amino acids. V was clipped by 2 bases and J by 4 bases; unmatched bases: 14. CDR3 DNA: TGTGCCAGCAGCTTAACGGTGGGACAGGGACAGATGGGCACTGAAGCTTTCTTT. Its translation: CASSLTVGQGQMGTEAFF.

CDR3 sequence (DNA): TGTGCCAGCAGTTTTAGGCTCGGGAATGGCTACACCTTC. Its protein product is CASSFRLGNGYTF. The chain carries TRBV27 and TRBJ1-2; D is unresolved. The V gene's germline CDR1 is MNHEY and CDR2 SMNVEV (reference sequence). Trimming took 3 bases from V and 6 from J, leaving 11 bases between them. CDR3 length: 13 residues.

This chain connects TRBV9 to TRBJ2-1, with unresolved D. The CDR3 runs to 13 residues. Germline-derived CDR1 and CDR2 are SGDLS and YYNGEE. With 0 bases removed from V and 8 bases from J, the gap between germline ends came to 9 bases. CDR3: CASSVAGRDEQFF. The DNA of the CDR3 is TGTGCCAGCAGCGTAGCAGGAAGAGATGAGCAGTTCTTC.

V and J are TRBV2 and TRBJ2-4, with a tentative D call TRBD1 (6 bases). The germline V and J ends were trimmed by 8 bases and 0 bases, with 29 bases remaining between them. There are 20 residues in the CDR3. CDR1 and CDR2 from the germline V gene are SNHLY and FYNNEI. The CDR3 protein is CASGMDRTGTSGIAKNIQYF. In nucleotides, the CDR3 is TGTGCCAGCGGGATGGACCGAACCGGGACATCCGGAATAGCCAAAAACATTCAGTACTTC.

This rearrangement joins TRBV27 to TRBJ1-2; possible D gene TRBD1, 5 bases. Germline values: CDR1 MNHEY, CDR2 SMNVEV (reference sequence). The CDR3 totals 13 residues. Trimming cost V 5 bases and J 8 bases, with 15 bases left between them. The CDR3 region has the DNA TGTGCCAGCAGTCACGGGGGGTCGCGGGGCTACACCTTC. Its translation is CASSHGGSRGYTF.

The rearrangement links TRBV4-1 to TRBJ2-3, with D uncertain. Deletions cut 1 base from V and 3 bases from J, with 2 bases between. The CDR3 totals 12 residues. CDR1 and CDR2 (germline): MGHRA, YSYEKL. CDR3: CASSQATDTQYF. The CDR3 DNA is TGCGCCAGCAGCCAAGCTACAGATACGCAGTATTTT.

The chain links TRBV7-8 to TRBJ2-7; 8 positions match TRBD1. The trim removed 3 bases at V and 6 bases at J, leaving 10 bases unmatched. The CDR3 spans 15 residues. From germline, CDR1 is SGHVS and CDR2 FQNEAQ. The DNA for the CDR3 is TGTGCCAGCAGCTTTTTCGGGGCAGGGGGCTTCGAGCAGTACTTC. This encodes CASSFFGAGGFEQYF.

The CDR3 here is CASSPNSGGRQETQYF. The CDR3 DNA is TGTGCCAGCAGTCCTAATAGCGGGGGGCGACAAGAGACCCAGTACTTC. J is TRBJ2-5 and V is TRBV11-1; 10 nucleotides match TRBD2. Losses at the gene ends were 6 bases for V and 2 bases for J; bases not matched to a gene: 9. Germline V lookup: CDR1 SGHAT, CDR2 FQDESV (reference sequence). This CDR3 comprises 16 residues.

This clone was counted only a few times. The V call is TRBV5-1, the J call TRBJ2-2, with TRBD1 matching 7 bases. V shed 2 bases and J 6 bases; nucleotides not matched to a gene: 4. The germline gives CDR1 SGHRS, CDR2 YFSETQ. The CDR3 sequence is 14 residues long. The CDR3 sequence: CASSFVQGAGELFF. In nucleotides, the CDR3 is TGCGCCAGCAGCTTCGTGCAGGGGGCCGGGGAGCTGTTTTTT.

This clone has more than one count but fewer than ten. The chain recombines TRBV2 with TRBJ1-2; TRBD1 aligns across 10 bases. The CDR3 length is 13 residues. Germline V CDR1 and CDR2: SNHLY, FYNNEI. V shed 9 bases and J 3 bases; nucleotides not matched to a gene: 4. The CDR3 DNA is TGTGCCAGTGGGACAGGGGCTGACTATGGCTACACCTTC. Translation: CASGTGADYGYTF.